This T cell receptor beta chain was recorded in a study of early T cells in non-severe SARS-CoV-2 infection. Overall study: Sequencing used unsorted whole-blood bulk RNA, so chains lack pairing. Study-level findings and limits: Matches to VDJdb favored anti-spike CD8 responses and missed private and CD4 specificities.

The V and J ends lost 1 base and 2 bases respectively, with 3 bases between them. The CDR3 is made up of 11 amino acids. CDR1 and CDR2 from the germline V gene are GTSNPN and SVGIG (reference sequence). Individual cDNA molecules were tagged with unique molecular identifiers, the study reported. Using its own MiXCR run on the 5' RACE reads, TCRdb lists one record per CDR3 protein. This table has more than 40,000 distinct CDR3 sequences, around 6.8% appearing once. This clonotype was seen at least ten times. What it binds is not known. The TCR sequence derives from an adult who was a healthcare worker with PCR-confirmed SARS-CoV-2 infection or an uninfected control (not recorded which). This rearrangement joins TRBV30 to TRBJ2-7; D is uncertain. Sequencing used whole blood. The CDR3 DNA reads as TGTGCCTGGAGTGAGGCCTACGAGCAGTACTTC. Amino acid sequence: CAWSEAYEQYF.